This is a list of T cell receptor beta chains from one sample in a study of blood T cell repertoires in COVID-19. Method: immunoSEQ multiplex PCR; TCRdb's copy keeps in-frame clones and lacks some. The table has 95,000 to 150,000 clones, roughly 72% seen once. The source material was peripheral blood. The source of these receptors is an elderly man with COVID-19, enrolled during active disease. Both conserved end residues are part of each CDR3.

J gene: TRBJ1-1
V gene: TRBV30
CDR3 protein: CAWSAMWGRWENTEAFF

J gene: TRBJ1-2
V gene: TRBV5-1
CDR3 protein: CASSFSPAYGYTF

J gene: TRBJ2-7
V gene: TRBV7-9
CDR3 protein: CASSLLGQGYEQYF

J gene: TRBJ1-1
V gene: TRBV27
CDR3 protein: CASSLFGGQDEAFF

J gene: TRBJ2-3
V gene: TRBV29-1
CDR3 protein: CSAGLAGGDTQYF

J gene: TRBJ2-7
V gene: TRBV19
CDR3 protein: CASSMGSGGGDFTYEQYF

J gene: TRBJ1-2
V gene: TRBV28
CDR3 protein: CASSLSGTGAHYGYTF

J gene: TRBJ2-1
V gene: TRBV9
CDR3 protein: CASSVGGGPYNEQFF

J gene: TRBJ2-7
V gene: TRBV7-8
CDR3 protein: CASSLGDGGFYEQYF

J gene: TRBJ1-2
V gene: TRBV5-8
CDR3 protein: CASSLNSYGYTF

J gene: TRBJ1-5
V gene: TRBV29-1
CDR3 protein: CSVMTGNQPQHF

J gene: TRBJ1-1
V gene: TRBV28
CDR3 protein: CASSFEAGGVNTEAFF

J gene: TRBJ2-2
V gene: TRBV2
CDR3 protein: CASRGDRDTGELFF